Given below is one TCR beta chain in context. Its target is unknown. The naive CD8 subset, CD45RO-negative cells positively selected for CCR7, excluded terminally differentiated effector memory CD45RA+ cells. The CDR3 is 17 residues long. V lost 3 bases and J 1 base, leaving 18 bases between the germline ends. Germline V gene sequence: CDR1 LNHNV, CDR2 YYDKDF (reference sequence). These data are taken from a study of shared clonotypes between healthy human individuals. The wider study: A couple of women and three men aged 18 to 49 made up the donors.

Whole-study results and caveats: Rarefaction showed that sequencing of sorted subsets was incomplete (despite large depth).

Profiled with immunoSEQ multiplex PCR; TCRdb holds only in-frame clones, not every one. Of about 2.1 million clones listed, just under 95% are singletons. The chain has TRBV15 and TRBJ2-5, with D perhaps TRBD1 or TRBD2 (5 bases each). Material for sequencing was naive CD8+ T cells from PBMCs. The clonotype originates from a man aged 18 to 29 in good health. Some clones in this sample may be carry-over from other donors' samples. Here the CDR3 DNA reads TGTGCCACCAGCAGGTCTGCCCCGAGGGACCTCCAAGAGACCCAGTACTTC. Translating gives CATSRSAPRDLQETQYF.